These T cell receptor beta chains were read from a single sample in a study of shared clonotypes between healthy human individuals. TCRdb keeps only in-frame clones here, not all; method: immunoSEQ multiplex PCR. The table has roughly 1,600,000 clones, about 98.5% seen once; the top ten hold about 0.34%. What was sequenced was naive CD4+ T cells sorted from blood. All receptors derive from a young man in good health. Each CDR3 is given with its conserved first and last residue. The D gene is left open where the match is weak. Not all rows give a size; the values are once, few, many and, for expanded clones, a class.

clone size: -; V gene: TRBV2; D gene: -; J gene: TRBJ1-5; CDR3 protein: CASSETGGRFFSNQPQHF; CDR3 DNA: TGTGCCAGCAGTGAAACCGGGGGGCGTTTTTTCAGCAATCAGCCCCAGCATTTT
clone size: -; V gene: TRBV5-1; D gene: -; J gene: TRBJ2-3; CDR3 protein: CASSQVVSTDTQYF; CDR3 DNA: TGCGCCAGCAGCCAGGTAGTAAGCACAGATACGCAGTATTTT
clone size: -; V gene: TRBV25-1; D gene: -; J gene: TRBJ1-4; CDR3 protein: CASSRYRAASNEKLFF; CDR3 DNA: TGTGCCAGCAGCAGATACCGGGCCGCCTCTAATGAAAAACTGTTTTTT
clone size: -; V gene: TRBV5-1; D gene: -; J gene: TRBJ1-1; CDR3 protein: CASSFLPGQTNTEAFF; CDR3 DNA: TGCGCCAGCAGCTTTCTACCGGGACAAACGAACACTGAAGCTTTCTTT
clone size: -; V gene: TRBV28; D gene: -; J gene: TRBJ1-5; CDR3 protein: CASSSPRPAASQPQHF; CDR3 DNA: TGTGCCAGCAGTTCCCCCAGACCGGCGGCCTCTCAGCCCCAGCATTTT
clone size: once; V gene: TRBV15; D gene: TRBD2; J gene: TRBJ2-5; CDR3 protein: CATSTGTSGRSQETQYF; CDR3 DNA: TGTGCCACCAGCACCGGGACTAGCGGGAGGTCCCAAGAGACCCAGTACTTC
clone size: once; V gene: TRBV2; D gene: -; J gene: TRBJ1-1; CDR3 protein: CASSEGGFRFEAFF; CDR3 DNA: TGTGCCAGCAGTGAAGGAGGGTTCCGGTTTGAAGCTTTCTTT
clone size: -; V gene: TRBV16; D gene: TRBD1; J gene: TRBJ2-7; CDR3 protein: CASSQSFKTGGEYEQYF; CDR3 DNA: TGTGCCAGCAGCCAATCGTTTAAAACAGGGGGCGAGTACGAGCAGTACTTC
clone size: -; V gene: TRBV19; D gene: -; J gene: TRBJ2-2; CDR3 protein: CATGRRRTGELFF; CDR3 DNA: TGTGCCACCGGGCGTCGGAGGACCGGGGAGCTGTTTTTT
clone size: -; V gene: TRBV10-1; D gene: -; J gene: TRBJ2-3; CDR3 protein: CASSESHGASTDTQYF; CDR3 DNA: TGCGCCAGCAGTGAGTCGCACGGGGCTAGCACAGATACGCAGTATTTT
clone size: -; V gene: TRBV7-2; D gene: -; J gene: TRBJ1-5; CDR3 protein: CASSPSRTASNQPQHF; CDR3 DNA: TGTGCCAGCAGTCCCTCTCGGACGGCCAGCAATCAGCCCCAGCATTTT
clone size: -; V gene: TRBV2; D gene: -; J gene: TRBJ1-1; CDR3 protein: CASSEGRNTEAFF; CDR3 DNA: TGTGCCAGCAGTGAAGGCAGGAACACTGAAGCTTTCTTT
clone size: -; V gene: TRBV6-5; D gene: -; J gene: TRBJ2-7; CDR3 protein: CASSYSTGSGNYEQYF; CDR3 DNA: TGTGCCAGCAGTTACTCGACGGGGTCTGGGAACTACGAGCAGTACTTC
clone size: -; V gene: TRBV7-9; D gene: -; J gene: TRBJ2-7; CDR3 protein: CASSLDTPLQYF; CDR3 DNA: TGTGCCAGCAGCTTAGACACACCTTTGCAGTACTTC
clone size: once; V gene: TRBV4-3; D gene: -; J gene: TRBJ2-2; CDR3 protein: CASSQDPLSGELFF; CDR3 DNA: TGCGCCAGCAGCCAAGATCCACTTTCCGGGGAGCTGTTTTTT
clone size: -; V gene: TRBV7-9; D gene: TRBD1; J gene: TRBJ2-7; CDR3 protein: CASSVAGGANGEQYF; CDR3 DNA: TGTGCCAGCAGCGTAGCAGGGGGCGCAAATGGCGAGCAGTACTTC
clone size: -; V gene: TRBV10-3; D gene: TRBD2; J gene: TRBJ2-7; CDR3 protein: CAISEPGLASHEQYF; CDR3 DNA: TGTGCCATCAGTGAACCGGGACTAGCGAGCCACGAGCAGTACTTC
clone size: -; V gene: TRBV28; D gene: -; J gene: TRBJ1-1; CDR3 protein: CASSLQGRTEAFF; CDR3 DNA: TGTGCCAGCAGTTTACAGGGCCGGACTGAAGCTTTCTTT
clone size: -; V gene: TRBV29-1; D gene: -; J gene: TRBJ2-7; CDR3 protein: CSVVEAGFYEQYF; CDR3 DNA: TGCAGCGTTGTGGAGGCGGGGTTCTACGAGCAGTACTTC
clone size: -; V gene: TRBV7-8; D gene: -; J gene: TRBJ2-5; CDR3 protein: CASSLAGLETQYF; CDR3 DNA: TGTGCCAGCAGCTTAGCAGGTCTGGAGACCCAGTACTTC
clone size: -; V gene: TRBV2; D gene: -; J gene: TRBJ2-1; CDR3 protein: CASGKDRYNEQFF; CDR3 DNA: TGTGCCAGCGGGAAGGACAGATACAATGAGCAGTTCTTC
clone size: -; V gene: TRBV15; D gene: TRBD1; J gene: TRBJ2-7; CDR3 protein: CATSRDLTGVYEQYF; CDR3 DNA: TGTGCCACCAGCAGAGATCTCACAGGGGTCTACGAGCAGTACTTC
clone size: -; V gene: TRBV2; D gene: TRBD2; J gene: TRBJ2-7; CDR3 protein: CASSEWGAGGSYEQYF; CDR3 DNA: TGTGCCAGCAGTGAGTGGGGTGCGGGAGGCTCCTACGAGCAGTACTTC
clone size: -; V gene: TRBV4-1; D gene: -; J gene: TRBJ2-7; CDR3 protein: CASSQEAGSYEQYF; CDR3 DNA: TGCGCCAGCAGCCAAGAGGCCGGTTCCTACGAGCAGTACTTC
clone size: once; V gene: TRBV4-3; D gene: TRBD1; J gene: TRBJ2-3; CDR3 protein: CASSQQQGFGTDTQYF; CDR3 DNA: TGCGCCAGCAGCCAACAACAGGGGTTCGGTACAGATACGCAGTATTTT
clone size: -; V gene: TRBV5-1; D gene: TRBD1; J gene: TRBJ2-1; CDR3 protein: CASSTTGGVSYNEQFF; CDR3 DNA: TGCGCCAGCAGCACCACAGGGGGCGTCTCCTACAATGAGCAGTTCTTC
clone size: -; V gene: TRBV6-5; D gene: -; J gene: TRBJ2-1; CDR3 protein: CASSYSSGLEQFF; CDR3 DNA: TGTGCCAGCAGTTACTCGTCCGGGCTAGAGCAGTTCTTC
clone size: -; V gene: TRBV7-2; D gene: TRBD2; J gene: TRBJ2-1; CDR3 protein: CASSFSGTSGIGYNEQFF; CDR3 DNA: TGTGCCAGCAGCTTCTCCGGGACTAGCGGGATCGGGTACAATGAGCAGTTCTTC
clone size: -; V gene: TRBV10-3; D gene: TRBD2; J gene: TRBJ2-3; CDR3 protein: CAISDPPFQTSGTFTDTQYF; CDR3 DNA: TGTGCCATCAGTGACCCTCCCTTTCAGACTAGCGGGACCTTCACAGATACGCAGTATTTT